This entry lists 14 T cell receptor beta chains sequenced from one sample in a study of blood T cell repertoires in COVID-19. Only in-frame clones appear in the TCRdb table, and some are missing; sequencing was by immunoSEQ multiplex PCR. The data show roughly 69,000 clones, 65% to 80% seen once. Sequencing used peripheral blood. These TCRs come from a woman in her fifties or sixties with acute or convalescent COVID-19.

The genes are TRBV5-1 and TRBJ2-3, with TRBD2 identical over 8 bases. V lost 2 bases to trimming and J lost 0 bases; unmatched junction nucleotides: 8. This CDR3 comprises 17 residues. Germline V gives CDR1 SGHRS, CDR2 YFSETQ. CDR3 protein: CASSLMRGAESTDTQYF. The CDR3 bases are TGCGCCAGCAGCTTAATGCGGGGGGCCGAAAGCACAGATACGCAGTATTTT.

The chain uses TRBV30 and TRBJ1-6; D is undetermined. Between the trimmed V and J ends, which lost 2 bases and 3 bases, there was a span of 17 bases. The CDR3 runs to 17 residues. Germline V gives CDR1 GTSNPN, CDR2 SVGIG (reference sequence). CDR3 nucleotide sequence: TGTGCCTGGAGTTCCTCGGCGGGATTACTCTATAATTCACCCCTCCACTTT. This gives the protein CAWSSSAGLLYNSPLHF.

V gene TRBV6-6 combines with J gene TRBJ2-1, with 8 positions matching TRBD1. Per the germline V gene, CDR1 is MNHNY and CDR2 is SVGAGI (reference sequence). This CDR3 comprises 14 residues. Trimming cost V 6 bases and J 9 bases; bases outside gene matches: 10. Here the CDR3 reads CASRLDRERVEQFF. In DNA, the CDR3 is TGTGCCAGCAGACTGGACAGGGAACGCGTTGAGCAGTTCTTC.

The J gene is TRBJ2-1, the V gene TRBV2; 7 bases are a match to TRBD1. Trimming removed 7 bases from V and 6 bases from J; junction bases left unmatched: 6. The CDR3 is 13 residues long. Germline CDR1 reads SNHLY; CDR2 reads FYNNEI. The CDR3 nucleotides read TGTGCCAGCATCGGGGACAGACTCAATGAGCAGTTCTTC. This gives the protein CASIGDRLNEQFF.

The rearrangement uses TRBV29-1 and TRBJ2-1, with 10 nucleotides matching TRBD2. The CDR3 is 14 amino acids. The germline V gene encodes CDR1 SQVTM and CDR2 ANQGSEA. The trim removed 3 bases at V and 6 bases at J, leaving 5 bases unmatched. The CDR3 DNA reads TGCAGCGTTGATTCGGCTAGCGGGAGCAATGAGCAGTTCTTC. Translating it yields CSVDSASGSNEQFF.

This rearrangement joins TRBV2 to TRBJ2-3, with 8 bases aligning to TRBD2. The CDR3 is made up of 15 amino acids. The V segment lost 6 bases and the J segment 0 bases; nucleotides outside the gene matches: 5. Germline CDR1 and CDR2: SNHLY and FYNNEI. The CDR3 spells CASRDSGASTDTQYF. The DNA for the CDR3 is TGTGCCAGCAGGGATAGCGGGGCGAGCACAGATACGCAGTATTTT.

The chain links TRBV15 to TRBJ2-1; TRBD2 agrees at 11 bases. Germline loops: CDR1 LNHNV, CDR2 YYDKDF (reference sequence). The V and J ends lost 1 base and 0 bases, in that order; junction bases with no gene match: 2. The CDR3 has 17 amino acids. CDR3 nucleotide sequence: TGTGCCACCAGCAGAGGACTAGCGGGGACCTCCTACAATGAGCAGTTCTTC. As protein: CATSRGLAGTSYNEQFF.

The V call is TRBV5-1, the J call TRBJ2-5; TRBD1 aligns across 7 bases. The CDR3 is 14 amino acids. With 6 bases clipped from V and 3 bases from J, the junction kept 8 bases outside the gene matches. Germline V gene data show CDR1 as SGHRS and CDR2 as YFSETQ. CDR3 nucleotides: TGCGCCAGCACCTGGGGAACAGGGGAAGAGACCCAGTACTTC. It codes for CASTWGTGEETQYF. Supplemented by reference TRBV5-1 and TRBJ2-5, the full variable domain reads KAGVTQTPRYLIKTRGQQVTLSCSPISGHRSVSWYQQTPGQGLQFLFEYFSETQRNKGNFPGRFSGRQFSNSRSEMNVSTLELGDSALYLCASTWGTGEETQYFGPGTRLLVL.

The table lists this clone with a few counts. The chain has TRBV5-4 and TRBJ1-1, with 7 bases lining up with TRBD1. After removal of 2 bases from V and 3 bases from J, the junction contained 7 bases not matched to a gene. Germline V CDR1 and CDR2: SGHNT, YYREEE (reference sequence). The CDR3 length is 15 residues. CDR3 DNA: TGTGCCAGCAGCTTCGACCTAGGGGGCTACACTGAAGCTTTCTTT. It translates to CASSFDLGGYTEAFF.

This clone appeared a few times. The V call is TRBV4-1, the J call TRBJ1-1; D remains unclear. Germline CDR1 reads MGHRA; CDR2 reads YSYEKL. CDR3 length: 14 amino acids. Trimming took off 4 bases at V and 1 base at J, with 10 bases between the two ends. In DNA form, the CDR3 reads TGCGCCAGCAGCCTTACTGAGGGGAACACTGAAGCTTTCTTT. Translated, it gives CASSLTEGNTEAFF.

This sequence joins TRBV29-1 and TRBJ2-2; 7 bases match TRBD1. This CDR3 spans 14 amino acids. Germline V gene lookup returns CDR1 SQVTM and CDR2 ANQGSEA. V was pared by 4 bases and J by 7 bases, with 9 bases of the junction left unmatched. The CDR3: CSVASEWTGGELFF. DNA of the CDR3: TGCAGCGTTGCGTCTGAATGGACAGGCGGGGAGCTGTTTTTT.

This clone was seen at least ten times. The V and J genes are TRBV9 and TRBJ2-7, with 12 bases that match TRBD1. Unmatched junction bases numbered 10, after V lost 4 bases and J lost 2 bases. From germline, CDR1 is SGDLS and CDR2 YYNGEE. The CDR3 covers 17 residues. DNA for the CDR3: TGTGCCAGCAGCCCCCACACGGGACAGGGGGCCACCTACGAGCAGTACTTC. Its protein product is CASSPHTGQGATYEQYF.

V usage is TRBV24-1 and J usage is TRBJ2-5; D is ambiguous. V lost 3 bases and J 7 bases, leaving 11 bases between the germline ends. The CDR3 consists of 13 residues. The germline V gene encodes CDR1 KGHDR and CDR2 SFDVKD. CDR3 protein: CATSDNSGGTQYF. The DNA of the CDR3 is TGTGCCACCAGTGATAACTCTGGTGGGACCCAGTACTTC.

The chain links TRBV27 to TRBJ2-1; 9 bases agree with TRBD1. The trim removed 6 bases at V and 10 bases at J, leaving 7 bases unmatched. This CDR3 spans 13 amino acids. The germline gives CDR1 MNHEY, CDR2 SMNVEV (reference sequence). The CDR3 region is CASRRDRVEEQFF. The CDR3 bases are TGTGCCAGCAGACGGGACAGGGTGGAAGAGCAGTTCTTC.